These 22 T cell receptor beta chains were sequenced from one sample in a study of human T cells and chemical hapten exposure. The sample's time point: healthy volunteer bleed at 6 weeks. Total RNA came from unfractionated whole blood. A single record per CDR3 protein comes from TCRdb applying MiXCR to the RACE reads. The profile covers 65,000 to 95,000 distinct CDR3 sequences, with approximately 8.6% appearing a single time and about 1.7% taken by the ten largest. What was sequenced was whole blood. The receptors were gathered from a female donor in good health. Some clones in this sample may be carry-over from other donors' samples.

Points on this clonotype: Just one base apart from a much larger clone, this may be a read error. This sequence joins TRBV15 and TRBJ1-2; a possible D gene is TRBD1 (6 bases). The CDR3 consists of 13 residues. CDR1 and CDR2 from the germline V gene are LNHNV and YYDKDF (reference sequence). CDR3 sequence: CVTSPDRNYGYTF. The CDR3 bases are TGTGTCACCAGCCCGGACAGAAACTATGGCTACACCTTC.

This clonotype came up many times. The genes are TRBV29-1 and TRBJ1-1, with D uncertain. CDR1 is SQVTM and CDR2 is ANQGSEA in the germline V gene. V lost 6 bases and J lost 8, with 10 bases in between. CDR3 size: 10 residues. This CDR3 reads CSVEVGEAFF. The CDR3, as DNA: TGCAGCGTCGAGGTCGGGGAAGCTTTCTTT.

In this sample, this clonotype turned up many times. The V call is TRBV7-2, the J call TRBJ2-7; D might be TRBD1 (5 bases). CDR1 and CDR2 from the germline V gene are SGHTA and FQGNSA. V gave up 3 bases and J gave up 5 bases, with 11 bases separating them. This CDR3 is 13 amino acids long. The DNA of the CDR3 is TGTGCCAGCAGCTTTTGGGCAGGGCACGAGCAGTACTTC. Its translation: CASSFWAGHEQYF.

This clonotype was seen ten or more times. This chain joins TRBV6-6 and TRBJ1-5, with D unclear. The CDR3 loop spans 15 amino acids. The germline V gene has CDR1 MNHNY and CDR2 SVGAGI (reference sequence). Trimming removed 5 bases at V and 0 bases at J, with 11 bases between. The CDR3 loop reads CASSPDGYSNQPQHF. CDR3 nucleotide sequence: TGTGCCAGCAGTCCGGACGGGTATAGCAATCAGCCCCAGCATTTT.

The V call is TRBV4-1, the J call TRBJ2-3, with a possible D match to TRBD1 (6 bases). The V gene's germline CDR1 is MGHRA and CDR2 YSYEKL. V was clipped by 0 bases and J by 10 bases, with 14 bases between them. The CDR3 has 14 amino acids. CDR3 sequence: CASSQDGSRGSQYF. CDR3 nucleotides: TGCGCCAGCAGCCAAGATGGGTCCAGGGGCTCGCAGTATTTT.

The CDR3 region has the DNA TGCAGCGTCGAACTAGCGGACGCCTACGAGCAGTACTTC. This encodes CSVELADAYEQYF. The chain is built from TRBV29-1 and TRBJ2-7, with 8 bases matching TRBD2. Per germline, CDR1 SQVTM and CDR2 ANQGSEA. The CDR3 loop spans 13 amino acids. V lost 6 bases and J lost 2; bases outside the gene matches: 6.

This clonotype was seen more than once but under ten times. The rearrangement uses TRBV27 and TRBJ2-5; unclear D gene. V was trimmed by 4 bases and J by 3 bases, leaving 12 bases between them. The CDR3 runs to 14 residues. Germline values: CDR1 MNHEY, CDR2 SMNVEV (reference sequence). CDR3: CASSSLPAEETQYF. DNA for the CDR3: TGTGCCAGCAGTTCTTTGCCGGCCGAAGAGACCCAGTACTTC.

This clonotype was recorded a few times. The genes are TRBV6-5 and TRBJ1-6, with 8 bases fitting TRBD1. The germline V gene encodes CDR1 MNHEY and CDR2 SVGAGI. V was clipped by 3 bases and J by 8 bases; unmatched bases: 6. The CDR3 is 15 residues long. The DNA for the CDR3 is TGTGCCAGCAGTTATCGGACAGGGCAATATTCACCCCTCCACTTT. This encodes CASSYRTGQYSPLHF.

This clonotype was seen ten or more times. The chain couples TRBV10-3 to TRBJ1-6, with D hard to call. The V end was cut by 4 bases, the J end by 7 bases, with 14 bases between. The germline CDR1 and CDR2 sequences are ENHRY and SYGVKD. CDR3 size: 15 residues. CDR3 in amino acids: CAISVFKSENSPLHF. In DNA, the CDR3 is TGTGCCATCAGTGTTTTTAAGTCTGAGAATTCACCCCTCCACTTT.

This clonotype has at least ten counts. The V and J genes are TRBV2 and TRBJ1-2; 9 bases align to TRBD1. The CDR3 is 15 amino acids. Germline CDR1 and CDR2: SNHLY and FYNNEI. The trim removed 4 bases at V and 4 bases at J, leaving 7 bases unmatched. The CDR3 reads CASSAKPGQGYGYTF. The CDR3 DNA follows: TGTGCCAGCAGTGCCAAGCCGGGACAGGGCTATGGCTACACCTTC.

This clonotype appeared a few times. The chain combines TRBV18 with TRBJ2-7; TRBD2 matches at 12 bases. This CDR3 region has 15 residues. The junction had 4 bases not matched to a gene; V was cut back by 3 bases and J by 4 bases. Germline V gene sequence: CDR1 KGHSH, CDR2 LQKENI. As DNA, the CDR3 is TGTGCCAGCTCACCCGGACTAGCGGGGTCATACGAGCAGTACTTC. Amino acids: CASSPGLAGSYEQYF.

V gene TRBV7-9 combines with J gene TRBJ2-7; 11 bases line up with TRBD1. CDR1 SEHNR and CDR2 FQNEAQ come from the germline V gene (reference sequence). V dropped 5 bases and J dropped 4; count of bases not matched to a gene: 7. CDR3 length: 15 residues. DNA of the CDR3: TGTGCCAGCAGCGCAGGACAGGGGGCAAAGTACGAGCAGTACTTC. It is translated as CASSAGQGAKYEQYF.

This clonotype was detected a few times. The V and J genes are TRBV9 and TRBJ2-7; 8 nucleotides agree with TRBD1. CDR3 length: 15 amino acids. After removal of 4 bases from V and 2 bases from J, the junction contained 8 bases not matched to a gene. Germline assignment: CDR1 SGDLS and CDR2 YYNGEE. CDR3 nucleotide sequence: TGTGCCAGCAGCCCGCAGACAGGGGATACCTACGAGCAGTACTTC. This sequence encodes CASSPQTGDTYEQYF.

This clonotype was observed many times. This chain connects TRBV7-9 to TRBJ1-5; no definite D call. This CDR3 contains 14 residues. Trimming left V 3 bases short and J 4 bases short, with 10 bases between. Per germline, CDR1 SEHNR and CDR2 FQNEAQ (reference sequence). The CDR3 loop is CASSLSSGNQPQHF. In DNA, the CDR3 is TGTGCCAGCAGCTTGTCTTCCGGGAATCAGCCCCAGCATTTT.

About this clonotype itself: A read error may explain this, as a much larger clone is one base away. The chain links TRBV20-1 to TRBJ1-4; no clear D gene. The CDR3 is made up of 12 amino acids. Per germline, CDR1 DFQATT and CDR2 SNEGSKA (reference sequence). CDR3 residues: CSAFASKEKLFF. For the CDR3, the DNA is TGCAGTGCCTTTGCTTCTAAAGAAAAACTGTTTTTT.

The CDR3 nucleotides read TGCAGCGCCGACAGGTTCCAAGAGACCCAGTACTTC. Amino acids: CSADRFQETQYF. The chain combines TRBV29-1 with TRBJ2-5, with D possibly matching TRBD1 (6 bases). Germline values: CDR1 SQVTM, CDR2 ANQGSEA. The CDR3 is 12 amino acids. The germline V and J ends were trimmed by 7 bases and 1 base, with 10 bases remaining between them.

The table lists this clonotype with many counts. The rearrangement uses TRBV9 and TRBJ1-1; D is unclear. The CDR3 covers 12 residues. V lost 0 bases and J 11 bases, leaving 11 bases between the germline ends. CDR1 and CDR2 (germline): SGDLS, YYNGEE. CDR3 loop: CASSVEQPPAFF. CDR3 in DNA: TGTGCCAGCAGCGTAGAGCAGCCCCCGGCTTTCTTT. Supplemented by reference TRBV9 and TRBJ1-1, the full variable domain reads DSGVTQTPKHLITATGQRVTLRCSPRSGDLSVYWYQQSLDQGLQFLIQYYNGEERAKGNILERFSAQQFPDLHSELNLSSLELGDSALYFCASSVEQPPAFFGQGTRLTVV.

Comment on this clonotype: Being one base from a much bigger clone, this may be a read error. The chain uses TRBV14 and TRBJ1-1; D is uncertain. V was trimmed by 0 bases and J by 1 base, leaving 15 bases between them. The germline CDR1 and CDR2 sequences are SGHDN and FVKESK. There are 17 residues in the CDR3. This chain's CDR3 is CASSQDWEGGRNTEAFF. The CDR3 DNA follows: TGTGCCAGCAGCCAAGATTGGGAGGGAGGGAGGAACACTGAAGCTTTCTTT.

This chain links TRBV19 with TRBJ1-2; 8 positions agree with TRBD1. This CDR3 is built from 14 residues. The V segment lost 5 bases and the J segment 8 bases; nucleotides outside the gene matches: 10. From germline, CDR1 is LNHDA and CDR2 SQIVND (reference sequence). CDR3 amino acids: CASSSEGQGDGYTF. CDR3 nucleotide sequence: TGTGCCAGTAGTTCCGAAGGACAGGGTGACGGCTACACCTTC. Full variable domain (missing parts from reference TRBV19 and TRBJ1-2): DGGITQSPKYLFRKEGQNVTLSCEQNLNHDAMYWYRQDPGQGLRLIYYSQIVNDFQKGDIAEGYSVSREKKESFPLTVTSAQKNPTAFYLCASSSEGQGDGYTFGSGTRLTVV.

This clonotype was observed a few times. The chain combines TRBV20-1 with TRBJ1-5; 11 bases are a match to TRBD1. V was pared by 6 bases and J by 4 bases, with 11 bases of the junction left unmatched. The germline gives CDR1 DFQATT, CDR2 SNEGSKA (reference sequence). The CDR3 has 16 residues. CDR3: CSARDRGGRINQPQHF. CDR3 bases: TGCAGTGCACGGGACAGGGGGGGTCGTATAAATCAGCCCCAGCATTTT.

V is TRBV20-1 and J is TRBJ2-7, with D possibly called TRBD1 or TRBD2 (5 bases each). The CDR3 sequence is 15 residues long. Germline V gene sequence: CDR1 DFQATT, CDR2 SNEGSKA (reference sequence). V lost 6 bases and J 4 bases, leaving 22 bases between the germline ends. CDR3 coding DNA: TGCAGTGCCCGGTCCGGGACGGGTGTCCCGTACGAGCAGTACTTC. This translates into CSARSGTGVPYEQYF.

This clonotype was recorded at least ten times. The CDR3 nucleotides are TGTGCCATACTACAGGTCAACTATGGCTACACCTTC. It encodes CAILQVNYGYTF. The J gene is TRBJ1-2, the V gene TRBV10-3; D perhaps matches TRBD1 (5 bases). The CDR3 spans 12 residues. The germline gives CDR1 ENHRY, CDR2 SYGVKD. Trimming stripped 9 bases from V and 2 bases from J, with 10 bases between.